This T cell receptor (beta chain) was profiled in a study of long-term antiretroviral therapy in people with HIV. About the research overall: The immediate-ART recommendation dates to 2015, and the earliest samples predate it by about a decade.

On this clone: As yet, its antigen is unknown.

Study observations and caveats: In the period from the mid-2000s to the late 2010s, blood was collected, possibly under older ART regimens. Diversity increased after ART yet remained lower than in transplant donor controls.

CDR3 length equals 14 residues. CDR1 and CDR2 from the germline V gene are SGHRS and YFSETQ. V was clipped by 0 bases and J by 0 bases, with 4 bases between them. Researchers ran immunoSEQ v3.0 at survey level. Per-sample sequencing targets were roughly 35,000-55,000 T-cell genomes. Repertoires were generated with immunoSEQ multiplex PCR, while TCRdb's copy carries only in-frame clones and drops some. The profile shows 13,000 or so clones, less than 85% of them singletons. The source was unsorted PBMCs, collected 3.2 years before starting antiretroviral therapy. This chain joins TRBV5-1 and TRBJ2-4; no clear D gene. The sequence was collected from a man aged 40-49 years with HIV. The CDR3, as DNA: TGCGCCAGCAGCTTGGATCCAGCCAAAAACATTCAGTACTTC. This gives the protein CASSLDPAKNIQYF.